The present entry profiles one T cell receptor beta chain with its context. These data are taken from a study of cytomegalovirus exposure and HLA in healthy donors. Researchers ran the PCR with 60 Vbeta and 13 Jbeta primers. The method was immunoSEQ multiplex PCR; TCRdb's version includes in-frame clones alone and lacks a portion of them. The sample includes fewer than 200,000 clones, about 75% seen only once; the top ten take over 2%. The germline V gene encodes CDR1 SEHNR and CDR2 FQNEAQ (reference sequence). Trimming took 1 base from V and 3 from J; bases not matched to a gene: 2. The CDR3 covers 14 residues.

V and J are TRBV7-9 and TRBJ2-7; 8 bases are shared with TRBD2. The specimen sequenced was PBMCs. The TCR was taken from a female donor in good health and CMV-seronegative. DNA of the CDR3: TGTGCCAGCAGCTTAGTAGCGGGAAACTACGAGCAGTACTTC. It yields the protein CASSLVAGNYEQYF.